The rows below give T cell receptor beta chains drawn from one sample of a study of blood T cell repertoires in COVID-19. TCRdb keeps only in-frame clones here, not all; method: immunoSEQ multiplex PCR. The sample lists roughly 50,000 clones, about 85% seen once, with roughly 3% in the top ten. The material sequenced was peripheral blood. The origin of the receptors is a man between 45 and 60 years old with acute or convalescent COVID-19. CDR3s include the opening cysteine and the closing phenylalanine or tryptophan. Each record gives: V gene, CDR3 protein.

v_gene: TRBV29-1
CDR3aa: CSILDRTYEQYF

v_gene: TRBV5-1
CDR3aa: CASSLEQGSTEAFF

v_gene: TRBV2
CDR3aa: CASSEQGTYGYTF

v_gene: TRBV9
CDR3aa: CASSAPLGGGNTEAFF

v_gene: TRBV4-1
CDR3aa: CASSRGGQGSNQPQHF

v_gene: TRBV27
CDR3aa: CASGAGQPQHF

v_gene: TRBV28
CDR3aa: CASSLGQGLPQHF

v_gene: TRBV9
CDR3aa: CASSARSWGGVGANVLTF

v_gene: TRBV6-6
CDR3aa: CASRGATGNTEAFF

v_gene: TRBV19
CDR3aa: CASSMTGVVHEQYF

v_gene: TRBV19
CDR3aa: CASRHIATNEKLFF

v_gene: TRBV7-8
CDR3aa: CASSLVSGGSTDTQYF

v_gene: TRBV12-5
CDR3aa: CASGSRDRGRGRITEAFF

v_gene: TRBV4-1
CDR3aa: CASSQDRGQPQHF

v_gene: TRBV2
CDR3aa: CASSRQSSYNSPLHF

v_gene: TRBV9
CDR3aa: CASSVEVTGETGELFF

v_gene: TRBV4-1
CDR3aa: CASSQRVGQYEQFF

v_gene: TRBV20-1
CDR3aa: CSASEREVYEQYF

v_gene: TRBV20-1
CDR3aa: CSASLPPGYNEQFF

v_gene: TRBV25-1
CDR3aa: CASSEQGSQPQHF

v_gene: TRBV13
CDR3aa: CASSLLQDEQYF

v_gene: TRBV2
CDR3aa: CASNAGPAPLFF

v_gene: TRBV5-1
CDR3aa: CASSLARNSPLHF

v_gene: TRBV28
CDR3aa: CASSSTENTEAFF

v_gene: TRBV7-2
CDR3aa: CASSLRSRAYYSYEQYF